Detailed here is one T cell receptor (beta chain). Its specificity is not known. TCR beta CDR3 region amplification was performed from RNA transcripts. During a first-round RT-PCR of the TCR CDR3, the HTBI primer set was used. TCRdb reprocessed the multiplex PCR reads with MiXCR, giving one entry per CDR3 protein. The sample consists of roughly 630,000 distinct CDR3 sequences, 15% to 18% of them appearing once. The data belong to a study of T cells in Graves' hyperthyroidism and ophthalmopathy. General study results and limits: Ophthalmopathy was separated from stable hyperthyroidism by a 13 V-J model.

Patients showing uncontrolled infection, other autoimmune disease, pregnancy or lactation were ineligible. Sequenced material: blood. The sequence came from a woman in her twenties or thirties with Graves' hyperthyroidism.

The CDR3 region is CSAPSDHFRRGPDTQYF. CDR3 nucleotides: TGCAGTGCCCCGAGCGATCACTTTAGACGGGGCCCAGATACGCAGTATTTT. The chain uses TRBV20-1 and TRBJ2-3; tentatively, D is TRBD1 or TRBD2 (5 bases each). Germline V CDR1 and CDR2: DFQATT, SNEGSKA (reference sequence). V lost 6 bases and J lost 4, with 26 bases in between. The CDR3 contains 17 residues.